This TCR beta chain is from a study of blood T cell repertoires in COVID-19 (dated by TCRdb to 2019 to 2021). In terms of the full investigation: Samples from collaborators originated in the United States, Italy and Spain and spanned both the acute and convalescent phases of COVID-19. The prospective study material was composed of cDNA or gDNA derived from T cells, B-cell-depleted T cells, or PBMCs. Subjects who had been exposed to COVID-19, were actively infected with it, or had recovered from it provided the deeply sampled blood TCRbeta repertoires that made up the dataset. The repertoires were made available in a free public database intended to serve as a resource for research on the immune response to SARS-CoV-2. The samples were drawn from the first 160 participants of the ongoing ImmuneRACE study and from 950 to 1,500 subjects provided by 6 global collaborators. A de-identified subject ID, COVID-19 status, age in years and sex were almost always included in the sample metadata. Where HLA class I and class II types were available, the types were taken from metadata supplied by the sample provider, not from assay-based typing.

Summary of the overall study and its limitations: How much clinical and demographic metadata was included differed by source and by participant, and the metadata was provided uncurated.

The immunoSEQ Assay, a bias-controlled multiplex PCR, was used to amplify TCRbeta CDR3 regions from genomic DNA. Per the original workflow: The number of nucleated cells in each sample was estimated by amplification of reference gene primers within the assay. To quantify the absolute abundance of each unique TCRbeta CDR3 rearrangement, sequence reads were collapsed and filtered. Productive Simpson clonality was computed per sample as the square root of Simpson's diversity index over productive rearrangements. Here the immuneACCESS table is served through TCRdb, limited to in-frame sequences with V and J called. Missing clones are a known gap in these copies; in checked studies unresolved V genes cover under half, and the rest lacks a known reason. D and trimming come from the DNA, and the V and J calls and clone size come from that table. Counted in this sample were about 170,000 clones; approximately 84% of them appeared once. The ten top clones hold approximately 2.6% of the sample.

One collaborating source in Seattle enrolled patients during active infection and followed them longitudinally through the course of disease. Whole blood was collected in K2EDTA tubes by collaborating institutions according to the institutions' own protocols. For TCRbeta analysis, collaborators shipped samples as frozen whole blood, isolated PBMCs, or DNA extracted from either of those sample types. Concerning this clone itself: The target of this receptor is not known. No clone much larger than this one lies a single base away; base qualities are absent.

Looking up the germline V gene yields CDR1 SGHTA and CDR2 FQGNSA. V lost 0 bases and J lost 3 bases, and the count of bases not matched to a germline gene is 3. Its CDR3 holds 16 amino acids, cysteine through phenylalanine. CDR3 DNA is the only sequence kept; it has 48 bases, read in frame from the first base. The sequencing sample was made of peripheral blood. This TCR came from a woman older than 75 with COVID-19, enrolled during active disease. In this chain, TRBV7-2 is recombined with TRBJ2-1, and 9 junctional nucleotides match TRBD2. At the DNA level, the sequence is TGTGCCAGCAGCTTAGCAAGCGGGAGGCACTACAATGAGCAGTTCTTC. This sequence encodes CASSLASGRHYNEQFF.